The clone carrying this TCR beta chain has just a few counts. The time point here: newly diagnosed GD, antithyroid drugs for less than 3 months. PBMCs provided the RNA from which the TCR library was made. In germline, CDR1 is SEHNR, CDR2 FQNEAQ (reference sequence). V was clipped by 1 base and J by 4 bases, with 11 bases between them. CDR3 size: 14 residues. This record comes from a study of regulatory T cells in long-lasting Graves disease. Researchers made TCR beta libraries by using iRepertoire HTBI primers and running Arm-PCR on CDR3 regions. In TCRdb, the multiplex PCR reads were re-called with MiXCR into one record per CDR3 protein. The data show 500,000 or so distinct CDR3 sequences, around 15% seen once. The same data also contributed to another study, on T cells in Graves' hyperthyroidism and ophthalmopathy.

This rearrangement joins TRBV7-9 to TRBJ2-7; no clear D gene. The source is a middle-aged man with Graves disease. The sequenced sample was peripheral blood mononuclear cells (PBMCs), obtained at new diagnosis, from a patient treated with antithyroid drugs. For the CDR3, the DNA is TGTGCCAGCAGCTTAGGGAACATCGGATACGAGCAGTACTTC. It codes for CASSLGNIGYEQYF.